Following are 14 T cell receptor beta chains from one sample sequenced in a study of blood T cell repertoires in COVID-19. The repertoire was sequenced with immunoSEQ multiplex PCR; TCRdb's copy has only in-frame clones and lacks some. The sample yields about 200,000 clones, 84% seen once. Sequenced material: peripheral blood. Every receptor here comes from a woman between 45 and 65 years old with active or convalescent COVID-19.

V and J are TRBV28 and TRBJ1-2, with D possibly TRBD1 on 5 matching bases. Trimming pared 4 bases from V and 7 bases from J, leaving 13 bases between. Germline-derived CDR1 and CDR2 are MDHEN and SYDVKM. The CDR3 sequence is 13 residues long. The CDR3 spells CASSYRTPIGYTF. The CDR3 coding sequence is TGTGCCAGCAGTTACAGGACCCCTATTGGCTACACCTTC.

The rearrangement joins TRBV15 to TRBJ1-1, with no clear D. The ends were cut back, 2 bases at V and 11 bases at J, with 15 bases in the middle. This CDR3 spans 13 amino acids. Germline V gene sequence: CDR1 LNHNV, CDR2 YYDKDF (reference sequence). The CDR3 coding sequence is TGTGCCACCAGCAGACCCTCGGGGTCTCGGGCTTTCTTT. It codes for CATSRPSGSRAFF.

The V gene is TRBV3-1 (or the pseudogene TRBV3-2), the J gene TRBJ2-5; D is uncertain. The V end lost 6 bases, the J end lost 0 bases, and 14 bases lay between the germline ends. Per germline, CDR1 LGHDT and CDR2 YNNKEL (reference sequence). The CDR3 covers 15 residues. The CDR3 region is CASRRSSSYQETQYF. The CDR3 DNA reads TGTGCCAGCAGGCGTAGCAGCTCGTACCAAGAGACCCAGTACTTC.

The gene calls are TRBV28 and TRBJ2-3, with 8 bases that match TRBD1. From germline, CDR1 is MDHEN and CDR2 SYDVKM. V was clipped by 6 bases and J by 3 bases; unmatched bases: 8. The CDR3 has 15 amino acids. The chain's CDR3 is CASRETGDGTDTQYF. The CDR3 DNA is TGTGCCAGCAGGGAGACAGGGGATGGGACAGATACGCAGTATTTT.

The chain has TRBV28 and TRBJ1-6; 9 positions match TRBD1. Trimming took 5 bases from V and 10 from J; bases not matched to a gene: 6. The CDR3 length is 14 residues. Germline CDR1 reads MDHEN; CDR2 reads SYDVKM. The CDR3 nucleotides read TGTGCCAGCAGTACAGGACAGGGGAGGTCACCCCTCCACTTT. Residues: CASSTGQGRSPLHF. Together with reference TRBV28 and TRBJ1-6, the CDR3 gives the full variable domain: DVKVTQSSRYLVKRTGEKVFLECVQDMDHENMFWYRQDPGLGLRLIYFSYDVKMKEKGDIPEGYSVSREKKERFSLILESASTNQTSMYLCASSTGQGRSPLHFGNGTRLTVT.

J is TRBJ1-5 and V is TRBV12-3 or TRBV12-4, with D uncertain. Trimming removed 3 bases at V and 1 base at J, with 4 bases between. The CDR3 is 13 amino acids. The CDR3 DNA sequence: TGTGCCAGCAGTTTGCGGAGCAATCAGCCCCAGCATTTT. It translates to CASSLRSNQPQHF.

The genes are TRBV3-1 (or the pseudogene TRBV3-2) and TRBJ2-3; TRBD2 agrees at 7 bases. With V trimmed by 4 bases and J by 4 bases, 8 bases remained unmatched. This CDR3 is built from 15 residues. The germline CDR1 and CDR2 sequences are LGHDT and YNNKEL (reference sequence). CDR3: CASSPRDRGADTQYF. CDR3 in DNA: TGTGCCAGCAGCCCCCGGGACCGGGGGGCAGATACGCAGTATTTT.

V is TRBV5-1 and J is TRBJ2-1; 9 bases line up with TRBD2. V trimming: 3 bases; J trimming: 7 bases; junction bases outside the gene matches: 8. Looked up from germline, CDR1 is SGHRS and CDR2 is YFSETQ. This CDR3 comprises 15 residues. As DNA, the CDR3 is TGCGCCAGCAGCTCCTTGAGGAGCGGGAGGAATGAGCAGTTCTTC. Protein: CASSSLRSGRNEQFF. The full variable domain, with the rest looked up from reference TRBV5-1 and TRBJ2-1, is KAGVTQTPRYLIKTRGQQVTLSCSPISGHRSVSWYQQTPGQGLQFLFEYFSETQRNKGNFPGRFSGRQFSNSRSEMNVSTLELGDSALYLCASSSLRSGRNEQFFGPGTRLTVL.

The chain uses TRBV6-5 and TRBJ1-2; 8 bases are shared with TRBD1. CDR3 length: 16 amino acids. The J segment lost 1 base and the V segment lost 0 bases, leaving 4 bases of the junction unmatched. Germline-derived CDR1 and CDR2 are MNHEY and SVGAGI. The CDR3 nucleotides are TGTGCCAGCAGTTACTCGAACAGGGGGTATAACTATGGCTACACCTTC. It yields the protein CASSYSNRGYNYGYTF.

This chain links TRBV12-5 with TRBJ2-1; 7 nucleotides align to TRBD2. The CDR3 runs to 15 residues. With 1 base clipped from V and 7 bases from J, the junction kept 7 bases outside the gene matches. Germline lookup yields CDR1 LGHNT and CDR2 FRNRAP. CDR3 residues: CASGLDGRAGNEQFF. CDR3 DNA: TGTGCTAGTGGTTTGGATGGGAGGGCCGGAAATGAGCAGTTCTTC.

The J gene is TRBJ2-6, the V gene TRBV20-1, with TRBD2 matching 12 bases. Germline CDR1 is DFQATT and CDR2 is SNEGSKA (reference sequence). This CDR3 has 16 residues. V shed 3 bases and J 2 bases; nucleotides not matched to a gene: 2. This CDR3 is CSASTSGGPGANVLTF. For the CDR3, the DNA is TGCAGTGCTAGTACTAGCGGGGGGCCTGGGGCCAACGTCCTGACTTTC.

The chain couples TRBV7-6 to TRBJ1-5, with D perhaps matching TRBD1 (6 bases). CDR3 length: 17 residues. Germline V gene data show CDR1 as SGHVS and CDR2 as FNYEAQ. Trimming took off 5 bases at V and 0 bases at J, with 17 bases between the two ends. In DNA form, the CDR3 reads TGTGCCAGCAGCCCCTGGGGGGGGCGGAATAGCAATCAGCCCCAGCATTTT. It translates to CASSPWGGRNSNQPQHF. Supplemented by reference TRBV7-6 and TRBJ1-5, the full variable domain reads GAGVSQSPRYKVTKRGQDVALRCDPISGHVSLYWYRQALGQGPEFLTYFNYEAQQDKSGLPNDRFSAERPEGSISTLTIQRTEQRDSAMYRCASSPWGGRNSNQPQHFGDGTRLSIL.

The chain combines TRBV10-3 with TRBJ1-2; D may be TRBD1 (5 bases). The V end was cut by 3 bases, the J end by 2 bases, with 7 bases between. The CDR3 is 13 amino acids. Per germline, CDR1 ENHRY and CDR2 SYGVKD. Written as DNA, the CDR3 is TGTGCCATCAGTGATGACAGCAACTATGGCTACACCTTC. Amino acids: CAISDDSNYGYTF.

This rearrangement joins TRBV6-5 to TRBJ1-3; D remains unclear. V lost 2 bases to trimming and J lost 5 bases, with 10 bases between them. The CDR3 is 14 residues long. Germline CDR1 and CDR2: MNHEY and SVGAGI. CDR3 sequence: CASSYRSGRNTIYF. The CDR3, as DNA: TGTGCCAGCAGTTACCGAAGCGGTAGAAACACCATATATTTT.